Each of the 5 T cell receptor beta chains below was sequenced from the same sample in a study of molecular identifiers for immune sequencing clone quantification. Via MiXCR, TCRdb re-called the PCR reads, giving one row per CDR3 protein. The data hold more than 85,000 distinct CDR3 sequences, with around 37% observed a single time. Sequencing was carried out using naive CD8+ T cells from blood, with Jurkat cell RNA spiked in. Subset reported: FACS-sorted CD8+CD4-CCR7+CD45RA+ naive T cells. These receptors were obtained from a human donor in good health. Some libraries in this study had Jurkat cell RNA spiked in.

Of note for this clonotype: Being one base from a much bigger clone, this may be a read error. V and J are TRBV2 and TRBJ2-7; D might be TRBD1 (6 bases). This CDR3 is built from 10 residues. Germline lookup yields CDR1 SNHLY and CDR2 FYNNEI. This chain's CDR3 is CASGGYEQNF. The CDR3 DNA sequence: TGTGCCAGCGGGGGCTACGAGCAGAACTTC.

This clonotype was counted only a few times. The rearrangement joins TRBV5-4 to TRBJ1-2; a possible D gene is TRBD1 (6 bases). Deletions cut 6 bases from V and 8 bases from J, with 14 bases between. This CDR3 contains 12 residues. CDR1 and CDR2 from the germline V gene are SGHNT and YYREEE (reference sequence). The CDR3 reads CASKGGGRGYTF. CDR3 nucleotides: TGTGCCAGCAAGGGGGGTGGACGAGGCTACACCTTC.

The chain recombines TRBV29-1 with TRBJ2-1; 9 bases line up with TRBD2. The junction had 12 bases not matched to a gene; V was cut back by 7 bases and J by 8 bases. CDR3 size: 14 residues. Per germline, CDR1 SQVTM and CDR2 ANQGSEA. CDR3 sequence (DNA): TGCAGCGCTGCCTGGGGACTAGCTTGGGATGAGCAGTTCTTC. It translates to CSAAWGLAWDEQFF.

The CDR3 DNA follows: TGTGCCAGCAGCGTAGCTACCCGGGAGGGCCGTGGTAATGAGCAGTTCTTC. This translates into CASSVATREGRGNEQFF. The chain joins TRBV9 to TRBJ2-1; 8 bases agree with TRBD2. This CDR3 contains 17 residues. With 0 bases clipped from V and 7 bases from J, the junction kept 12 bases outside the gene matches. In germline, CDR1 is SGDLS, CDR2 YYNGEE.

This clonotype was seen just once. The gene calls are TRBV19 and TRBJ1-1; D might be TRBD1 (5 bases). V was clipped by 7 bases and J by 8 bases, with 17 bases between them. The CDR3 extends over 13 amino acids. CDR1 is LNHDA, CDR2 SQIVND, per germline (reference sequence). Here the CDR3 DNA reads TGTGCCAGTATGGGGGGAGGGATCACAGAAGCTTTCTTT. This gives the protein CASMGGGITEAFF.